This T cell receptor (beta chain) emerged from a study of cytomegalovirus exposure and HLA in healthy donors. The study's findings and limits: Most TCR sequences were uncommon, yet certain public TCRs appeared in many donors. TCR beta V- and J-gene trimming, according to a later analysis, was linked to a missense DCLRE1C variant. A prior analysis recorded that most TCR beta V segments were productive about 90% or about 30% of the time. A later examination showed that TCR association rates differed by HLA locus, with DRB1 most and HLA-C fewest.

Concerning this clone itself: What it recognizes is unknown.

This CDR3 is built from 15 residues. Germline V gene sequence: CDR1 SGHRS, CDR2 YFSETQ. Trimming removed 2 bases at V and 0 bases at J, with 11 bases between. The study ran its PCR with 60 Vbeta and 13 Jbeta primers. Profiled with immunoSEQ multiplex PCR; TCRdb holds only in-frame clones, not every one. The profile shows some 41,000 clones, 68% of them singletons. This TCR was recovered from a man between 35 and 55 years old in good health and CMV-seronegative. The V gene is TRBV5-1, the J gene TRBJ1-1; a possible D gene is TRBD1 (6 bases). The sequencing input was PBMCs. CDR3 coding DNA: TGCGCCAGCAGCTTAGTGGCAGGGGTGAACACTGAAGCTTTCTTT. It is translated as CASSLVAGVNTEAFF.